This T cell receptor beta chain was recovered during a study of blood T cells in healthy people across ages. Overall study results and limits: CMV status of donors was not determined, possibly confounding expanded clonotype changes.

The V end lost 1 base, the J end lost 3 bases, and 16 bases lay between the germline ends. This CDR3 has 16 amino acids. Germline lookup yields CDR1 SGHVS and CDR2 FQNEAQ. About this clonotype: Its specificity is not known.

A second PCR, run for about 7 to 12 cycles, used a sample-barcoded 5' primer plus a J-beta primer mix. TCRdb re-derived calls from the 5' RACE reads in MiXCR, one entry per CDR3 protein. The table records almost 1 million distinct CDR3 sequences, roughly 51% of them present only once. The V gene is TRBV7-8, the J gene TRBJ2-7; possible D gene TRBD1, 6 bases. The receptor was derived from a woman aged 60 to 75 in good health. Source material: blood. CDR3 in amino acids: CASSLGPNVGGYEQYF. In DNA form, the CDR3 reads TGTGCCAGCAGCTTAGGGCCGAATGTAGGGGGCTACGAGCAGTACTTC.